This paragraph covers one TCR beta chain sequence. This record comes from a study of blood T cell repertoires in COVID-19. The V gene end was trimmed by 6 bases and the J gene end by 6 bases; junction bases not matched to a gene: 10. This CDR3 has 14 amino acids. Germline V lookup: CDR1 SNHLY, CDR2 FYNNEI. TCRdb's table, derived via immunoSEQ multiplex PCR, lists solely in-frame clones and lacks some. The profile covers roughly 240,000 clones, with 70% to 90% appearing a single time and roughly 2.3% taken by the ten largest. The rearrangement uses TRBV2 and TRBJ2-5; 7 bases line up with TRBD1. This receptor was taken from a woman aged 40-49 years with acute COVID-19. The source material was PBMCs or T cells enriched from blood (not recorded which). CDR3 nucleotides: TGTGCCAGCAGCCCCAGACAGGGTTTGAAGACCCAGTACTTC. Translated, it gives CASSPRQGLKTQYF.